Shown below are 26 T cell receptor beta chains from a single sample sequenced in a study of cytomegalovirus exposure and HLA in healthy donors. PCR was performed using 60 Vbeta and 13 Jbeta primers. Sequenced by immunoSEQ multiplex PCR; TCRdb stores in-frame clones only, minus some. Seen here are more than 80,000 clones, 64% observed once, and the top ten hold approximately 3%. Sequences were obtained from PBMCs. These receptors all come from a man in his 60s in good health and CMV-seronegative.

This clone was found once. The rearrangement uses TRBV9 and TRBJ1-1; TRBD1 is a possible D gene (6 bases). Trimming cost V 1 base and J 1 base, with 8 bases left between them. Germline-derived CDR1 and CDR2 are SGDLS and YYNGEE. CDR3 size: 14 residues. The CDR3 nucleotides are TGTGCCAGCAGCGTAACAGGGCAGAACACTGAAGCTTTCTTT. Protein product: CASSVTGQNTEAFF.

The chain is built from TRBV7-9 and TRBJ2-3; 8 nucleotides match TRBD1. Per the germline V gene, CDR1 is SEHNR and CDR2 is FQNEAQ (reference sequence). After removal of 5 bases from V and 0 bases from J, the junction contained 7 bases not matched to a gene. The CDR3 consists of 16 residues. This chain's CDR3 is CASSPRTGMSTDTQYF. CDR3 sequence (DNA): TGTGCCAGCAGCCCTCGGACAGGGATGAGCACAGATACGCAGTATTTT. Combining the CDR3 with reference TRBV7-9 and TRBJ2-3 gives the whole variable domain DTGVSQNPRHKITKRGQNVTFRCDPISEHNRLYWYRQTLGQGPEFLTYFQNEAQLEKSRLLSDRFSAERPKGSFSTLEIQRTEQGDSAMYLCASSPRTGMSTDTQYFGPGTRLTVL.

The chain combines TRBV18 with TRBJ1-6, with a possible D match to TRBD1 (5 bases). The V and J ends lost 2 bases and 2 bases respectively, with 13 bases between them. Germline CDR1 is KGHSH and CDR2 is LQKENI. There are 17 residues in the CDR3. CDR3 in amino acids: CASSPTSGIAYNSPLHF. CDR3 in DNA: TGTGCCAGCTCACCAACATCAGGGATTGCCTATAATTCACCCCTCCACTTT.

This chain uses TRBV6-5 with TRBJ2-5; D is unclear. Germline CDR1 MNHEY, CDR2 SVGAGI. Trimming left V 4 bases short and J 5 bases short, with 17 bases between. The CDR3 is made up of 15 amino acids. The CDR3 loop reads CASSFRLLSMETQYF. CDR3 coding DNA: TGTGCCAGCAGTTTTCGGTTGCTATCGATGGAGACCCAGTACTTC.

This chain joins TRBV2 and TRBJ2-4; possibly TRBD1 for D (5 bases). V was trimmed by 3 bases and J by 7 bases, leaving 10 bases between them. The CDR3 totals 13 residues. Per germline, CDR1 SNHLY and CDR2 FYNNEI. CDR3 nucleotide sequence: TGTGCCAGCAGTGAGGGGCCGACCAACATTCAGTACTTC. It specifies CASSEGPTNIQYF.

V gene TRBV10-2 combines with J gene TRBJ2-3; TRBD2 aligns across 11 bases. This CDR3 region has 14 residues. In germline, CDR1 is WSHSY, CDR2 SAAADI. J lost 5 bases, V lost 6 bases, and 4 bases had no gene match. The CDR3 nucleotides are TGCGCCAGCAGAGAACTAGCGGGAGTAGATACGCAGTATTTT. It encodes CASRELAGVDTQYF.

This rearrangement joins TRBV5-1 to TRBJ2-5; 10 nucleotides agree with TRBD2. Germline V gene lookup returns CDR1 SGHRS and CDR2 YFSETQ. Germline trimming cut 0 bases from V and 5 bases from J; bases unmatched to any gene: 10. The CDR3 loop spans 17 amino acids. The CDR3 spells CASSLAGLAGASETQYF. The CDR3 DNA is TGCGCCAGCAGCTTGGCGGGGCTAGCGGGAGCTTCGGAGACCCAGTACTTC.

This sequence joins TRBV7-3 and TRBJ2-3; no clear D gene. The CDR3 is 13 residues long. V lost 5 bases and J 4 bases, leaving 10 bases between the germline ends. Germline assignment: CDR1 SGHTA and CDR2 FQGTGA. CDR3: CASSELMADTQYF. CDR3 sequence (DNA): TGTGCCAGCAGCGAGTTAATGGCAGATACGCAGTATTTT.

The rearrangement uses TRBV7-9 and TRBJ2-4; 9 positions agree with TRBD1. Germline V lookup: CDR1 SEHNR, CDR2 FQNEAQ (reference sequence). The ends lost 4 bases at V and 7 bases at J; junction bases unmatched: 14. The CDR3 is made up of 17 amino acids. CDR3 DNA: TGTGCCAGCAGCTCAACCGGGACAGGGACGGGGCGCAACATTCAGTACTTC. Amino acids: CASSSTGTGTGRNIQYF.

As for this clone: Other DNA sequences in the same sample also yield this CDR3. The chain uses TRBV7-9 and TRBJ2-1; D may be TRBD2 (5 bases). This CDR3 has 14 amino acids. Germline V gene lookup returns CDR1 SEHNR and CDR2 FQNEAQ (reference sequence). The V end lost 5 bases, the J end lost 3 bases, and 11 bases lay between the germline ends. Here the CDR3 reads CASSPGLRYNEQFF. The CDR3, as DNA: TGTGCCAGCAGCCCCGGACTCCGCTACAATGAGCAGTTCTTC.

The rearrangement links TRBV7-9 to TRBJ1-2; D unresolved. The CDR3 has 14 residues. V lost 6 bases and J 1 base, leaving 12 bases between the germline ends. The germline V gene encodes CDR1 SEHNR and CDR2 FQNEAQ (reference sequence). The CDR3 loop reads CASSHEADNYGYTF. The CDR3 region has the DNA TGTGCCAGCAGTCACGAGGCAGATAACTATGGCTACACCTTC.

DNA for the CDR3: TGCGCCAGCAGCCCCAGGCCGGACAGTGGGAACACAGATACGCAGTATTTT. It encodes CASSPRPDSGNTDTQYF. V is TRBV4-1 and J is TRBJ2-3; TRBD1 might be the D (6 bases). V gave up 4 bases and J gave up 2 bases, with 19 bases separating them. This CDR3 is built from 17 residues. Germline CDR1 MGHRA, CDR2 YSYEKL.

Only one count was recorded for this clone. J is TRBJ1-5 and V is TRBV5-5; TRBD1 matches at 8 bases. V lost 4 bases to trimming and J lost 2 bases; unmatched junction nucleotides: 8. Germline CDR1 and CDR2: SGHKS and YYEKEE (reference sequence). This CDR3 is built from 16 residues. CDR3 loop: CASSKGQGSGNQPQHF. The DNA for the CDR3 is TGTGCCAGCAGCAAAGGACAGGGAAGTGGCAATCAGCCCCAGCATTTT.

This chain joins TRBV29-1 and TRBJ1-4; D perhaps matches TRBD1 (6 bases). Trimming took 7 bases from V and 0 from J, leaving 12 bases between them. Germline assignment: CDR1 SQVTM and CDR2 ANQGSEA. The CDR3 covers 14 residues. Written as DNA, the CDR3 is TGCAGCGCCTGTAGGGACACAACTAATGAAAAACTGTTTTTT. As protein: CSACRDTTNEKLFF. Supplemented by reference TRBV29-1 and TRBJ1-4, the full variable domain reads SAVISQKPSRDICQRGTSLTIQCQVDSQVTMMFWYRQQPGQSLTLIATANQGSEATYESGFVIDKFPISRPNLTFSTLTVSNMSPEDSSIYLCSACRDTTNEKLFFGSGTQLSVL.

The chain's CDR3 is CASSLVRQGDEAFF. As DNA, the CDR3 is TGTGCCAGCAGCTTAGTCCGACAGGGTGATGAAGCTTTCTTT. The chain joins TRBV11-2 to TRBJ1-1; the match to TRBD1 covers 7 bases. CDR1 is SGHAT, CDR2 FQNNGV, per germline. This CDR3 has 14 amino acids. The V gene end was trimmed by 1 base and the J gene end by 7 bases; junction bases not matched to a gene: 6. The variable domain in full, completed from reference TRBV11-2 and TRBJ1-1, reads EAGVAQSPRYKIIEKRQSVAFWCNPISGHATLYWYQQILGQGPKLLIQFQNNGVVDDSQLPKDRFSAERLKGVDSTLKIQPAKLEDSAVYLCASSLVRQGDEAFFGQGTRLTVV.

The V and J genes are TRBV9 and TRBJ1-2; TRBD1 matches at 7 bases. This CDR3 spans 16 amino acids. With V trimmed by 3 bases and J by 4 bases, 12 bases remained unmatched. Per germline, CDR1 SGDLS and CDR2 YYNGEE. CDR3 in DNA: TGTGCCAGCAGCGGAAAGACAGGGCGCCCTTCCTATGGCTACACCTTC. Translated, it gives CASSGKTGRPSYGYTF.

This clone was detected a few times. CDR3: CASSEAALAGGYLNTGELFF. Written as DNA, the CDR3 is TGTGCCAGCAGTGAAGCGGCACTAGCGGGGGGGTACTTGAACACCGGGGAGCTGTTTTTT. The V call is TRBV6-1, the J call TRBJ2-2, with 13 positions matching TRBD2. The length of the CDR3 is 20 residues. Germline values: CDR1 MNHNS, CDR2 SASEGT. The junction had 8 bases not matched to a gene; V was cut back by 0 bases and J by 1 base.

V is TRBV29-1 and J is TRBJ2-7; 14 bases fit TRBD2. Germline V lookup: CDR1 SQVTM, CDR2 ANQGSEA. The V and J ends lost 4 bases and 3 bases, in that order; junction bases with no gene match: 2. The CDR3 consists of 14 residues. The CDR3 region is CSVVGTSGGYEQYF. The CDR3 DNA reads TGCAGCGTTGTGGGGACTAGCGGGGGCTACGAGCAGTACTTC.

The chain recombines TRBV5-4 with TRBJ2-2, with 9 bases matching TRBD1. The CDR3 has 15 residues. The J segment lost 2 bases and the V segment lost 2 bases, leaving 1 base of the junction unmatched. Germline V gene data show CDR1 as SGHNT and CDR2 as YYREEE (reference sequence). The CDR3 here is CASSLQGANTGELFF. The CDR3 coding sequence is TGTGCCAGCAGCTTACAGGGGGCAAACACCGGGGAGCTGTTTTTT.

The J gene is TRBJ2-2, the V gene TRBV4-1; D may be TRBD1 (5 bases). Germline CDR1 reads MGHRA; CDR2 reads YSYEKL. This CDR3 is built from 17 residues. Trimming cost V 4 bases and J 4 bases, with 19 bases left between them. CDR3 sequence (DNA): TGCGCCAGCAGCCCCGGAACAGGCAGGAGCCCCACCGGGGAGCTGTTTTTT. The encoded protein is CASSPGTGRSPTGELFF.

The CDR3 DNA sequence: TGTGGTAGCGGGAGAGAAGACACCGGGGAGCTGTTTTTT. It is translated as CGSGREDTGELFF. The chain couples TRBV28 to TRBJ2-2; TRBD2 matches at 9 bases. This CDR3 has 13 residues. From germline, CDR1 is MDHEN and CDR2 SYDVKM.

This chain links TRBV5-1 with TRBJ1-1, with TRBD1 matching over 7 bases. Germline CDR1 SGHRS, CDR2 YFSETQ. The CDR3 has 17 amino acids. J lost 1 base, V lost 2 bases, and 11 bases had no gene match. For the CDR3, the DNA is TGCGCCAGCAGCTTTCTCTCGCGGGACAGCCCGAACACTGAAGCTTTCTTT. As protein: CASSFLSRDSPNTEAFF.

The V and J genes are TRBV7-3 and TRBJ2-3; no reliable D call. Trimming removed 2 bases at V and 0 bases at J, with 6 bases between. Germline V gene sequence: CDR1 SGHTA, CDR2 FQGTGA. CDR3 length: 14 residues. CDR3 region: CASSLADSTDTQYF. CDR3 nucleotide sequence: TGTGCCAGCAGCTTAGCGGATAGCACAGATACGCAGTATTTT.

V and J are TRBV28 and TRBJ1-1; a weak D match, TRBD1 (6 bases). In germline, CDR1 is MDHEN, CDR2 SYDVKM. There are 15 residues in the CDR3. V dropped 1 base and J dropped 1 base, with 10 bases sitting between them. CDR3: CASSLLLGANTEAFF. CDR3 bases: TGTGCCAGCAGTTTATTGCTGGGGGCGAACACTGAAGCTTTCTTT.

This rearrangement joins TRBV5-1 to TRBJ2-1; 8 positions agree with TRBD2. The V and J ends lost 0 bases and 7 bases, in that order; junction bases with no gene match: 9. CDR3 length: 16 amino acids. Germline CDR1 reads SGHRS; CDR2 reads YFSETQ. CDR3 sequence: CASSLDAGRAANEQFF. The DNA for the CDR3 is TGCGCCAGCAGCTTGGATGCCGGGAGGGCCGCTAATGAGCAGTTCTTC.

This clone has more than one count but fewer than ten. The rearrangement joins TRBV6-5 to TRBJ1-5; D is unresolved. The CDR3 is made up of 13 amino acids. The germline CDR1 and CDR2 sequences are MNHEY and SVGAGI. Trimming took 5 bases from V and 6 from J, leaving 11 bases between them. The CDR3 nucleotides are TGTGCCAGCAGTCCGGATCGGGGTCAGCCCCAGCATTTT. Amino acids: CASSPDRGQPQHF.